One and the same sample provided the 3 T cell receptor beta chains below, sequenced in a study of identical twins. TCRdb processed the 5' RACE reads anew with MiXCR; each CDR3 protein has one entry. The top ten hold roughly 3% of the sample, which has approximately 590,000 distinct CDR3 sequences, nearly 10% seen once. The same sample was also studied in work on yellow fever vaccine responses in identical twins.

Sequenced input: PBMCs. Receptors were obtained from a young woman in good health.

This clonotype has at least ten counts. The J gene is TRBJ2-7, the V gene TRBV7-2; D is uncertain. Between the trimmed V and J ends, which lost 3 bases and 6 bases, there was a span of 6 bases. Germline CDR1 is SGHTA and CDR2 is FQGNSA. The CDR3 loop spans 11 amino acids. The CDR3 DNA reads as TGTGCCAGCAGCTTCCTTGGCGAGCAGTACTTC. Protein product: CASSFLGEQYF.

This clonotype came up many times. The rearrangement uses TRBV7-9 and TRBJ2-7, with D perhaps assigned TRBD1 or TRBD2 (5 bases each). The CDR3 runs to 15 residues. The V end lost 5 bases, the J end lost 10 bases, and 24 bases lay between the germline ends. Germline loops: CDR1 SEHNR, CDR2 FQNEAQ (reference sequence). CDR3 in DNA: TGTGCCAGCAGCGGCCGGGACCTAGTATGGATGGAACAGTACTTC. It specifies CASSGRDLVWMEQYF.

The chain is built from TRBV20-1 and TRBJ2-1; D is undetermined. CDR3 length equals 16 residues. Trimming took off 0 bases at V and 0 bases at J, with 12 bases between the two ends. Germline V gene data show CDR1 as DFQATT and CDR2 as SNEGSKA (reference sequence). CDR3 amino acids: CSARDPLRNSYNEQFF. The DNA of the CDR3 is TGCAGTGCTAGAGATCCCCTCAGGAACTCCTACAATGAGCAGTTCTTC.